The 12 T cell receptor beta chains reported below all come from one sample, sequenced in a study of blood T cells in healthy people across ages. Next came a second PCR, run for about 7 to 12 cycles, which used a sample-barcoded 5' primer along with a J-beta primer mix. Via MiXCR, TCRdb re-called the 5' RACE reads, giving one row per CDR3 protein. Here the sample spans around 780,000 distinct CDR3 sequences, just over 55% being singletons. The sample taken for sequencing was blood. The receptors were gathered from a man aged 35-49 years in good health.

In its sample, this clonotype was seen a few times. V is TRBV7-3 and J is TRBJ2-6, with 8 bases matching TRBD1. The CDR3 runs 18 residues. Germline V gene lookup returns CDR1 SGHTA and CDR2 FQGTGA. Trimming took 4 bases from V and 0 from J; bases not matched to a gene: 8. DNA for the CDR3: TGTGCCAGCAGCTCCCAGACAGGGGCAGTCTCTGGGGCCAACGTCCTGACTTTC. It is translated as CASSSQTGAVSGANVLTF.

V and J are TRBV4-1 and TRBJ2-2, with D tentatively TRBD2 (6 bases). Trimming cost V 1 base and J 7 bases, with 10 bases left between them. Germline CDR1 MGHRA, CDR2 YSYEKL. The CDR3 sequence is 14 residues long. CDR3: CASSQGWGGGELFF. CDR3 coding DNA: TGCGCCAGCAGCCAAGGATGGGGAGGCGGGGAGCTGTTTTTT.

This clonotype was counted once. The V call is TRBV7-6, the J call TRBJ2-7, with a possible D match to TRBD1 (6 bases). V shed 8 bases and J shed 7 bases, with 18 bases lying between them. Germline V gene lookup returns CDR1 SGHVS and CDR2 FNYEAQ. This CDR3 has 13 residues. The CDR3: CASRGLGAEEQYF. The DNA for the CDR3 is TGTGCCAGCCGTGGGTTGGGGGCTGAAGAGCAGTACTTC.

In DNA, the CDR3 is TGTGCCAGCAGTTTGAGTACTAGCGGGAGGGCCAATGAGCAGTTCTTC. This encodes CASSLSTSGRANEQFF. This chain uses TRBV12-3 or TRBV12-4 with TRBJ2-1, with TRBD2 identical over 13 bases. The CDR3 has 16 amino acids. V was clipped by 3 bases and J by 6 bases; unmatched bases: 5.

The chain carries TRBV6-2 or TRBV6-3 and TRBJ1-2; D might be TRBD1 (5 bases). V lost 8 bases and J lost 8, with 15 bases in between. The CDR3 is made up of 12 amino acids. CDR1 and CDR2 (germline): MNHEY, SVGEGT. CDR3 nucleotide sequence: TGTGCCAGCTTAGCCGGGGGTGAAGGCTACACCTTC. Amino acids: CASLAGGEGYTF.

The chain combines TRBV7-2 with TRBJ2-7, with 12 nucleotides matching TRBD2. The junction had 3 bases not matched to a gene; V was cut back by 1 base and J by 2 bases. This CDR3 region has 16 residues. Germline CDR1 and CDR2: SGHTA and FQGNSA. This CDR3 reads CASSLGLAGDPYEQYF. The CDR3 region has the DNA TGTGCCAGCAGCTTAGGACTAGCGGGGGACCCCTACGAGCAGTACTTC.

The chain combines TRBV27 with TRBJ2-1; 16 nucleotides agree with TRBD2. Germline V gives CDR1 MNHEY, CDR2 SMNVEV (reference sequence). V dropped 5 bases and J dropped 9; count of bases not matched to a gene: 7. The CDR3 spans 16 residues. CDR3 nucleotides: TGTGCCAGCAGTCCTCCCGGGACTAGCGGGAGGGGTGAGCAGTTCTTC. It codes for CASSPPGTSGRGEQFF.

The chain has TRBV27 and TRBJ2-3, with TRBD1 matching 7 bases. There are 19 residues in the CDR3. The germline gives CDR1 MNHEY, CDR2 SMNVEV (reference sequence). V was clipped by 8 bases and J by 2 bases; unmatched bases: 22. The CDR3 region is CASLSRPIPGQSYTDTQYF. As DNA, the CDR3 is TGTGCCAGCTTAAGTCGCCCTATTCCGGGACAGAGTTACACAGATACGCAGTATTTT.

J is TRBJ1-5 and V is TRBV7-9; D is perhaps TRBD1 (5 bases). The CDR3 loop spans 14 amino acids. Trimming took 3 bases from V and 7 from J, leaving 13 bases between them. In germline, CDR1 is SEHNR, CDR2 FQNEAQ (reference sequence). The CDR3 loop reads CASSLGRSEQPQHF. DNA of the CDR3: TGTGCCAGCAGCTTGGGGCGAAGCGAGCAGCCCCAGCATTTT.

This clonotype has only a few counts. The CDR3 here is CASSSRKAGQETQYF. CDR3 sequence (DNA): TGTGCCAGCAGCTCCCGAAAAGCGGGGCAAGAGACCCAGTACTTC. The V call is TRBV7-2, the J call TRBJ2-5; TRBD2 matches at 7 bases. V gave up 4 bases and J gave up 2 bases; unmatched junction bases: 7. The CDR3 is made up of 15 amino acids. CDR1 is SGHTA and CDR2 is FQGNSA in the germline V gene.

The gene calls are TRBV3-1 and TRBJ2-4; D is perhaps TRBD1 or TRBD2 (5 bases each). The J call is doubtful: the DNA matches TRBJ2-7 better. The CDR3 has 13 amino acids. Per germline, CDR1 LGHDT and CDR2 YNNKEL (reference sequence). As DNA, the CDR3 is TGTGCCAGCACTTTTATGGGGGCCTACGAGCAGTACTTC. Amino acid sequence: CASTFMGAYEQYF.

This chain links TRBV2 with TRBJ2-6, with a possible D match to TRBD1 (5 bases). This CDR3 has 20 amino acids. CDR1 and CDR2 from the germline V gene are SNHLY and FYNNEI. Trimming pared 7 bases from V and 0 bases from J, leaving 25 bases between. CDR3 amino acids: CASMLRQGFPDSSGANVLTF. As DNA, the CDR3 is TGTGCCAGCATGTTACGGCAGGGATTTCCTGACTCCTCTGGGGCCAACGTCCTGACTTTC.